The sequence of this TCR beta chain was determined in a study of T-cell reconstitution after alpha-beta-depleted transplantation in children. On this clonotype itself: The antigen remains unidentified.

Findings and caveats of the study: T cells produced anew were the main source of T-cell counts and diversity one year after transplant.

Unique molecular identifiers were used in preparing the TCRbeta library. TCRdb re-called the PCR reads through MiXCR, storing one row per CDR3 protein. In the table there are about a million distinct CDR3 sequences, less than 30% of which are singletons. The ends were cut back, 3 bases at V and 3 bases at J, with 9 bases in the middle. The CDR3 loop spans 14 amino acids. This TCR was recovered from a boy in the first two years of life who had a stem cell transplant for SCID, so the T cells may come from the graft donor. The V call is TRBV12-3 or TRBV12-4, the J call TRBJ2-4, with D unclear. Sequencing was performed on PBMCs, mostly from graft donor cells, taken 360 days after TCRalphabeta/CD19-depleted stem cell transplant. CDR3 in DNA: TGTGCCAGCAGTTTGGACCCGGTCAAAAACATTCAGTACTTC. Translation gives CASSLDPVKNIQYF.